One sample yielded the 18 T cell receptor beta chains listed below, sequenced in a study of shared clonotypes between healthy human individuals. Sequencing used immunoSEQ multiplex PCR; TCRdb keeps in-frame clones, though not all of them. This sample yields fewer than 400,000 clones, of which under 80% are seen a single time; about a tenth belongs to the top ten. Sequencing was done on a sample of memory CD4+ T cells sorted from blood. This sample's subset: CD45RA-negative fraction. The receptors were sampled from a man aged 25 to 40 in good health.

The chain links TRBV29-1 to TRBJ1-1; D call uncertain. Germline CDR1 reads SQVTM; CDR2 reads ANQGSEA. The germline V and J ends were trimmed by 6 bases and 2 bases, with 10 bases remaining between them. The CDR3 length is 12 residues. CDR3 DNA: TGCAGCGTCCGAACAGTAAACACTGAAGCTTTCTTT. This translates into CSVRTVNTEAFF.

The chain recombines TRBV7-8 with TRBJ1-2; D remains ambiguous. Per germline, CDR1 SGHVS and CDR2 FQNEAQ. The V end lost 6 bases, the J end lost 5 bases, and 16 bases lay between the germline ends. The CDR3 has 14 residues. DNA of the CDR3: TGTGCCAGCAGTTCTAAGCTTCGAAAATATGGCTACACCTTC. Translation gives CASSSKLRKYGYTF.

This clone was observed a few times. The chain links TRBV2 to TRBJ2-3, with D tentatively TRBD1 or TRBD2 (5 bases each). The CDR3 consists of 17 residues. Between the trimmed V and J ends, which lost 6 bases and 7 bases, there was a span of 26 bases. The germline CDR1 and CDR2 sequences are SNHLY and FYNNEI. The CDR3 sequence is CASSPLRLGTALNTQYF. Written as DNA, the CDR3 is TGTGCCAGCAGCCCCCTGCGACTGGGGACCGCGTTGAATACGCAGTATTTT.

Written as DNA, the CDR3 is TGTGCCAGCAGTGAAGGTGGGGGGCGCTTTTACGAGCAGTACTTC. Its protein is CASSEGGGRFYEQYF. This rearrangement joins TRBV2 to TRBJ2-7; D possibly uses TRBD1 or TRBD2 (6 bases each). Trimming left V 1 base short and J 4 bases short, with 14 bases between. The CDR3 runs to 15 residues. Germline V gives CDR1 SNHLY, CDR2 FYNNEI.

The chain uses TRBV7-9 and TRBJ1-3; tentative D call: TRBD1 (6 bases). V was shortened by 7 bases and J by 1 base, with 17 bases between the two germline ends. Germline V gene sequence: CDR1 SEHNR, CDR2 FQNEAQ (reference sequence). The CDR3 consists of 16 residues. The DNA of the CDR3 is TGTGCCAGCACCCCCACAGGGAGAGCTTCTGGAAACACCATATATTTT. This codes for CASTPTGRASGNTIYF. The complete variable domain, with remaining parts taken from reference TRBV7-9 and TRBJ1-3, reads DTGVSQNPRHKITKRGQNVTFRCDPISEHNRLYWYRQTLGQGPEFLTYFQNEAQLEKSRLLSDRFSAERPKGSFSTLEIQRTEQGDSAMYLCASTPTGRASGNTIYFGEGSWLTVV.

This chain uses TRBV2 with TRBJ2-7, with 7 bases fitting TRBD2. The CDR3 is made up of 14 amino acids. Germline V lookup: CDR1 SNHLY, CDR2 FYNNEI. Losses at the gene ends were 8 bases for V and 6 bases for J; bases not matched to a gene: 13. The CDR3: CASRLQREIVEQYF. Written as DNA, the CDR3 is TGTGCCAGCCGACTCCAGCGGGAAATCGTCGAGCAGTACTTC. Full variable domain (outside the CDR3, taken from reference TRBV2 and TRBJ2-7): EPEVTQTPSHQVTQMGQEVILRCVPISNHLYFYWYRQILGQKVEFLVSFYNNEISEKSEIFDDQFSVERPDGSNFTLKIRSTKLEDSAMYFCASRLQREIVEQYFGPGTRLTVT.

This sequence joins TRBV4-1 and TRBJ2-5, with 8 bases fitting TRBD2. CDR1 and CDR2 from the germline V gene are MGHRA and YSYEKL. This CDR3 contains 17 residues. V shed 1 base, J shed 3 bases, and the junction held 10 bases outside the gene matches. The CDR3 loop reads CASSQVGGGRSKETQYF. In nucleotides, the CDR3 is TGCGCCAGCAGCCAAGTGGGTGGCGGGAGGTCTAAAGAGACCCAGTACTTC.

With respect to this clone: The same CDR3 can be traced to other DNA sequences in this sample. V gene TRBV19 combines with J gene TRBJ2-1, with D unresolved. Germline V lookup: CDR1 LNHDA, CDR2 SQIVND (reference sequence). The CDR3 runs 15 residues. The V end was cut by 5 bases, the J end by 0 bases, with 11 bases between. This CDR3 is CASSPDRSSYNEQFF. CDR3 DNA sequence: TGTGCCAGTAGTCCTGATCGGAGCTCCTACAATGAGCAGTTCTTC.

The chain employs TRBV28 and TRBJ1-1; D unclear. CDR1 is MDHEN and CDR2 is SYDVKM in the germline V gene. The CDR3 length is 13 residues. V shed 6 bases and J shed 3 bases, with 11 bases lying between them. The CDR3 loop reads CASSRGSYTEAFF. The DNA for the CDR3 is TGTGCCAGCAGCCGTGGAAGTTACACTGAAGCTTTCTTT.

The sample holds many counts of this clone. The V gene is TRBV28, the J gene TRBJ2-1, with D tentatively TRBD2 (6 bases). The CDR3 runs to 14 residues. Germline CDR1 MDHEN, CDR2 SYDVKM. The germline V and J ends were trimmed by 8 bases and 1 base, with 12 bases remaining between them. In DNA form, the CDR3 reads TGTGCCAGCGGGAGGACCAATTCCTACAATGAGCAGTTCTTC. Residues: CASGRTNSYNEQFF.

The rearrangement joins TRBV5-4 to TRBJ2-3; D uncertain. Trimming left V 0 bases short and J 4 bases short, with 9 bases between. There are 14 residues in the CDR3. The germline CDR1 and CDR2 sequences are SGHNT and YYREEE (reference sequence). CDR3 DNA sequence: TGTGCCAGCAGCTTGGTTAGGATCCCAGATACGCAGTATTTT. Translation gives CASSLVRIPDTQYF.

The CDR3 DNA is TGTGCCTGGACCCCGGGACAGGGACGAAATGAGCAGTTCTTC. Translating gives CAWTPGQGRNEQFF. The J gene is TRBJ2-1, the V gene TRBV30, with 9 bases matching TRBD1. Per the germline V gene, CDR1 is GTSNPN and CDR2 is SVGIG (reference sequence). The CDR3 length is 14 residues. The V and J ends lost 4 bases and 7 bases, in that order; junction bases with no gene match: 8.

This clone was seen more than once but under ten times. The chain is built from TRBV7-2 and TRBJ2-2, with 8 bases fitting TRBD1. Germline assignment: CDR1 SGHTA and CDR2 FQGNSA. This CDR3 region has 15 residues. The trim removed 2 bases at V and 8 bases at J, leaving 7 bases unmatched. The CDR3 protein is CASSLSRGHFGELFF. In DNA, the CDR3 is TGTGCCAGCAGCTTAAGCAGGGGGCATTTTGGGGAGCTGTTTTTT.

This chain uses TRBV5-4 with TRBJ2-3; TRBD1 might be the D (6 bases). V lost 4 bases and J 0 bases, leaving 9 bases between the germline ends. This CDR3 spans 14 amino acids. CDR1 and CDR2 (germline): SGHNT, YYREEE (reference sequence). CDR3 DNA sequence: TGTGCCAGCAGCCCGACAGGTAGCACAGATACGCAGTATTTT. Encoded protein: CASSPTGSTDTQYF.

The chain uses TRBV28 and TRBJ2-1; D possibly corresponds to TRBD2 (5 bases). Looked up from germline, CDR1 is MDHEN and CDR2 is SYDVKM. Trimming took off 10 bases at V and 8 bases at J, with 27 bases between the two ends. The CDR3 covers 16 residues. The chain's CDR3 is CATVEVGLSRRDEQFF. For the CDR3, the DNA is TGTGCCACCGTTGAGGTTGGACTCTCCAGGCGGGATGAGCAGTTCTTC.

The sample holds a few counts of this clone. V usage is TRBV29-1 and J usage is TRBJ1-2; D is possibly TRBD1 (5 bases). Germline assignment: CDR1 SQVTM and CDR2 ANQGSEA. This CDR3 is built from 13 residues. V shed 6 bases and J shed 8 bases, with 19 bases lying between them. The CDR3 spells CSVTRTGDRGYTF. In DNA form, the CDR3 reads TGCAGCGTCACAAGGACGGGGGATCGGGGCTACACCTTC.

This chain joins TRBV29-1 and TRBJ2-5; 9 nucleotides align to TRBD1. Trimming took 6 bases from V and 4 from J; bases not matched to a gene: 6. The CDR3 covers 13 residues. CDR1 and CDR2 from the germline V gene are SQVTM and ANQGSEA. The CDR3: CSVEDRGRETQYF. As DNA, the CDR3 is TGCAGCGTAGAGGACAGGGGTCGAGAGACCCAGTACTTC.

Only one count was recorded for this clone. The chain couples TRBV5-1 to TRBJ1-2; the D gene is possibly TRBD1 (5 bases). CDR1 and CDR2 (germline): SGHRS, YFSETQ. Trimming cost V 4 bases and J 3 bases, with 16 bases left between them. This CDR3 has 15 amino acids. Here the CDR3 reads CASSGGTLRDYGYTF. CDR3 bases: TGCGCCAGCAGCGGAGGGACTTTGAGGGACTATGGCTACACCTTC.